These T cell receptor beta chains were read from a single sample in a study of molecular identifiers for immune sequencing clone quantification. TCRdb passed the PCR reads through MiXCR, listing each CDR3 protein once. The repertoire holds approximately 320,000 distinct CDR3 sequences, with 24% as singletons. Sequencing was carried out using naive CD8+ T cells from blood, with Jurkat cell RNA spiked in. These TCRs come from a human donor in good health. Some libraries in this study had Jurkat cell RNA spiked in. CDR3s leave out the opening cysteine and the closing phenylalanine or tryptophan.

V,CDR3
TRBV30,AWSVPGTGGEKLF
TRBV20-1,TASYLAAMNTEAF
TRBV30,AWRGGSSYNEQF
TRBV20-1,SASLAGVTDTQY
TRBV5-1,ASRQGANEQY
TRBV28,ASSLGSAGGPVGELF
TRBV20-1,SARSLASYEQY
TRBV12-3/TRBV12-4,ASSLYGGAPQY
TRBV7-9,ASSPGLVGEQY
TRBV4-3,ASSQDLSNYGYT
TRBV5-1,ASSLDGTDTQY
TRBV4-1,ASRGEVNTEAF
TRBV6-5,ASSPDRVNEKLF
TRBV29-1,SVAPGQGPYEQY
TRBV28,ASSFRGLATDTQY
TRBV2,ASSDVLAGSTDTQY
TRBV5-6,AGSTRTGREAF
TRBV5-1,ASSSPRGREISYEQY
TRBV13,ASSGPPGQETQY
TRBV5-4,ASSRRGPTDTQY
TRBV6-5,ASSYSDTDTQY
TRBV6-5,ASSSATGEY
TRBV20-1,SAREGQSSSYEQY
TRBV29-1,SPRDSRGPDTQY
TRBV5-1,ASSLKGAGGAYSGANVLT
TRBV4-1,ASSHGRQGAYEQY
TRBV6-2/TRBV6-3,ASSYAGWGQPQH